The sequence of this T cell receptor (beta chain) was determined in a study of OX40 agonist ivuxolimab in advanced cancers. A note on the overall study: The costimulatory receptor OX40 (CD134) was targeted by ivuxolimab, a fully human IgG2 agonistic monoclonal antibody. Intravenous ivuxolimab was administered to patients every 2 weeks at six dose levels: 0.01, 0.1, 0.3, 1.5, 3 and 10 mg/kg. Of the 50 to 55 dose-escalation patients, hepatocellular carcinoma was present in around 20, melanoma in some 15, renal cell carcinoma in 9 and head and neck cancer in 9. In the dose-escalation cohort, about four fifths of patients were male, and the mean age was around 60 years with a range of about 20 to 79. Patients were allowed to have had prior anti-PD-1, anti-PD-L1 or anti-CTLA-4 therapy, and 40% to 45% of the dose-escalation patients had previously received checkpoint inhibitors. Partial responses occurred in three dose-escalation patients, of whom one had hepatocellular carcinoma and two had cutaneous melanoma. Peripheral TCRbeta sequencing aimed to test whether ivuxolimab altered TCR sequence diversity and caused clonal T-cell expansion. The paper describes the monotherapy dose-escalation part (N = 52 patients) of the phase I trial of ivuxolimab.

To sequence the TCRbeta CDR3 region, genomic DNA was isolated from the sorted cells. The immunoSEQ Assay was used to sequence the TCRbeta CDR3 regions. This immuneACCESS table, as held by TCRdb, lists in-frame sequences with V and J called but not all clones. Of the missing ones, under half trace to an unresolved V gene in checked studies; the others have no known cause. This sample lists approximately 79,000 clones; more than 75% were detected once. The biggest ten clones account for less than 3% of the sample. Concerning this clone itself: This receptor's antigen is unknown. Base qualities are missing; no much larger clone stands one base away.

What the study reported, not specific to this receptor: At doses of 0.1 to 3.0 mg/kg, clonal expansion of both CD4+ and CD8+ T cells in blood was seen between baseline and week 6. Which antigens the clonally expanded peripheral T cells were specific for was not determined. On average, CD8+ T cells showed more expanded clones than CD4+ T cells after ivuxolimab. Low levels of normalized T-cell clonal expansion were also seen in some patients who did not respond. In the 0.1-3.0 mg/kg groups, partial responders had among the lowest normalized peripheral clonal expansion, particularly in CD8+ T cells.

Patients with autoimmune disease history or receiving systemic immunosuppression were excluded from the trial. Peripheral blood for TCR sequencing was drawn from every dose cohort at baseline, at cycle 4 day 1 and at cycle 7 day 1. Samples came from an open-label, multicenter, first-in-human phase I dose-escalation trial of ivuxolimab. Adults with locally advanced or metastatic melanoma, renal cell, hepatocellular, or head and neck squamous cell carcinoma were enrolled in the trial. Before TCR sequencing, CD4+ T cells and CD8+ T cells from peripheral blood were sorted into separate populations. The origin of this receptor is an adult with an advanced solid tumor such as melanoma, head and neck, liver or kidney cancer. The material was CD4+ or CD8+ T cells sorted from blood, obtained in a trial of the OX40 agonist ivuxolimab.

The CDR3 protein sequence reads: CASSLAPGVNTEAFF. In nucleotide form, the sequence is TGCGCCAGCAGCTTGGCCCCGGGGGTGAACACTGAAGCTTTCTTT. The chain employs TRBV5-1 and TRBJ1-1, with TRBD1 as a weak D call on 5 bases. From cysteine to phenylalanine, the CDR3 is 15 amino acids long. The read is trimmed to its CDR3 DNA, 45 bases read in frame from base 1. The CDR1 and CDR2 encoded by the germline V gene are SGHRS and YFSETQ. V is shortened by 0 bases, J by 0 bases, and the region joining them spans 9 bases. Beyond the CDR3, the reference TRBV5-1 and TRBJ1-1 genes provide the residues; the full variable domain reads: KAGVTQTPRYLIKTRGQQVTLSCSPISGHRSVSWYQQTPGQGLQFLFEYFSETQRNKGNFPGRFSGRQFSNSRSEMNVSTLELGDSALYLCASSLAPGVNTEAFFGQGTRLTVV.